The sequence of this TCR beta chain was determined in a study of Ad26.COV2.S vaccination and SARS-CoV-2 variants. The study's findings and limits: The authors reported substantial breadth in spike-specific CD8+ and CD4+ T cell responses after vaccination. Placebo recipients and vaccine recipients were similar in non-spike TCR breadth.

Deletions cut 4 bases from V and 0 bases from J, with 6 bases between. CDR1 is MGHDK, CDR2 SYGVNS, per germline. This CDR3 has 13 amino acids. Profiling relied on immunoSEQ multiplex PCR, and the TCRdb table lists in-frame clones only, not all of them. This sample carries 380,000 or so clones, under 90% of them seen once, and the ten largest clones take approximately 7%. Treatment in this sample: around 19 received Ad26.COV2.S at low or high dose, single or two shots; 5 received placebo; per-sample allocation not given. The study sampled participants on day 63 after the first vaccine or placebo injection. Boston supplied an adult donor aged 18-55 years. In the vaccine, an Ad26 vector expressed the SARS-CoV-2 spike of the Wuhan strain. Comments on this clone: Its antigen is undetermined. Distinct nucleotide sequences in the sample also encode this CDR3.

V usage is TRBV25-1 and J usage is TRBJ1-1, with D unresolved. The origin of this receptor is a person aged 18-65 years who received the Ad26.COV2.S COVID-19 vaccine or a placebo. Sequenced material: peripheral blood, taken in a trial of Ad26.COV2.S vaccine versus placebo. This CDR3 reads CASSGSLNTEAFF. CDR3 nucleotide sequence: TGTGCCAGCAGTGGGAGCCTGAACACTGAAGCTTTCTTT.